This T cell receptor beta chain emerged from a study of neoadjuvant anti-PD-1 for oral cavity cancer. About the research overall: Patients without progression received a fourth nivolumab dose around day 43, then surgical resection on days 50-56. Study-wide results and caveats: Higher pretreatment Treg/Th17 ratios tracked higher pretreatment blood clonality.

Libraries were prepared by immunoSEQ multiplex PCR; TCRdb keeps only in-frame clonotypes and omits some of them. The table lists about 80,000 clones, roughly four fifths of them singletons. Stage II-IVA oral cavity squamous cell carcinoma was new and untreated by systemic or radiation therapy. Patients had HPV-negative, locally advanced oral cavity squamous cell carcinoma. This clone was counted a single time. Its antigen is still unknown. This specimen was PBMCs, taken before nivolumab (anti-PD-1) treatment. The sequence was collected from a person between 40 and 79 years old with oral cavity squamous cell carcinoma.

The CDR3 DNA sequence: TGTGCCAGCAGGAAGACAGGCGACAACTATGGCTACACCTTC. Amino acid sequence: CASRKTGDNYGYTF. The chain recombines TRBV27 with TRBJ1-2; D is possibly TRBD1 (6 bases). V was shortened by 6 bases and J by 2 bases, with 13 bases between the two germline ends. This CDR3 spans 14 amino acids. Looked up from germline, CDR1 is MNHEY and CDR2 is SMNVEV (reference sequence).